The 32 T cell receptor beta chains listed next were all sequenced from one sample in a study of blood T cell repertoires in COVID-19. This table comes from immunoSEQ multiplex PCR, and its TCRdb copy is limited to in-frame clones, with some not included. The sample shows about 350,000 clones, about 91% of them seen only once. Input material: peripheral blood. All receptors come from a man aged 25 to 40 with COVID-19, enrolled during active disease.

In nucleotides, the CDR3 is TGTGCCAGTAGACGGACAGTCTATGGCTACACCTTC. Protein sequence: CASRRTVYGYTF. This chain links TRBV19 with TRBJ1-2; possibly TRBD1 for D (6 bases). Per germline, CDR1 LNHDA and CDR2 SQIVND (reference sequence). This CDR3 spans 12 amino acids. The V end was cut by 6 bases, the J end by 4 bases, with 9 bases between.

The V and J genes are TRBV28 and TRBJ2-7; the match to TRBD2 covers 10 bases. The CDR3 has 15 residues. CDR1 and CDR2 from the germline V gene are MDHEN and SYDVKM. Trimming took 6 bases from V and 6 from J; bases not matched to a gene: 11. The CDR3 DNA follows: TGTGCCAGCAGCCTACAGCGGGAGGGCCCCCCCGAGCAGTACTTC. Amino acids: CASSLQREGPPEQYF.

The count of this clone is one. This sequence joins TRBV29-1 and TRBJ2-7; 14 nucleotides match TRBD2. V trimming: 6 bases; J trimming: 4 bases; junction bases outside the gene matches: 5. Germline V gene lookup returns CDR1 SQVTM and CDR2 ANQGSEA. There are 14 residues in the CDR3. CDR3 in DNA: TGCAGCGTCGCGGGACTAGCGGGGGTATACGAGCAGTACTTC. Translating gives CSVAGLAGVYEQYF.

This sequence joins TRBV19 and TRBJ2-1; TRBD1 might be the D (6 bases). This CDR3 comprises 15 residues. The V and J ends lost 1 base and 6 bases respectively, with 13 bases between them. CDR1 and CDR2 from the germline V gene are LNHDA and SQIVND (reference sequence). CDR3 in DNA: TGTGCCAGTAGTATAGCCACAGGGTTAGGCAATGAGCAGTTCTTC. This codes for CASSIATGLGNEQFF. The variable domain in full, completed from reference TRBV19 and TRBJ2-1, reads DGGITQSPKYLFRKEGQNVTLSCEQNLNHDAMYWYRQDPGQGLRLIYYSQIVNDFQKGDIAEGYSVSREKKESFPLTVTSAQKNPTAFYLCASSIATGLGNEQFFGPGTRLTVL.

This sequence joins TRBV27 and TRBJ2-7; D is uncertain. Trimming removed 4 bases from V and 4 bases from J, with 11 bases in between. CDR3 size: 13 residues. In germline, CDR1 is MNHEY, CDR2 SMNVEV (reference sequence). The CDR3 nucleotides are TGTGCCAGCAGTTCCATGTACGGGTACGAGCAGTACTTC. This codes for CASSSMYGYEQYF.

The gene calls are TRBV12-2 and TRBJ1-5. TRBV12-2 is annotated as a pseudogene. CDR3 length equals 17 residues. The CDR3 spells CASRPREGGCSNQPQHF. For the CDR3, the DNA is TGTGCAAGTCGCCCTCGGGAGGGGGGCTGTAGCAATCAGCCCCAGCATTTT.

With regard to this clone: At the DNA level, this CDR3 is encoded by other sequences in the same sample as well. The chain combines TRBV19 with TRBJ1-4; the match to TRBD1 covers 8 bases. Germline lookup yields CDR1 LNHDA and CDR2 SQIVND (reference sequence). The CDR3 covers 15 residues. The trim removed 6 bases at V and 0 bases at J, leaving 3 bases unmatched. In DNA form, the CDR3 reads TGTGCCAGTAGGACAGGGGAAGCAACTAATGAAAAACTGTTTTTT. It yields the protein CASRTGEATNEKLFF.

The rearrangement links TRBV19 to TRBJ1-1; possibly TRBD1 for D (5 bases). V shed 8 bases and J shed 3 bases, with 7 bases lying between them. The CDR3 extends over 11 amino acids. The germline gives CDR1 LNHDA, CDR2 SQIVND (reference sequence). CDR3 DNA: TGTGCCAGTGGAGGGGACACTGAAGCTTTCTTT. Protein: CASGGDTEAFF. Drawing the rest from reference TRBV19 and TRBJ1-1, the complete variable domain is DGGITQSPKYLFRKEGQNVTLSCEQNLNHDAMYWYRQDPGQGLRLIYYSQIVNDFQKGDIAEGYSVSREKKESFPLTVTSAQKNPTAFYLCASGGDTEAFFGQGTRLTVV.

Here the CDR3 DNA reads TGTGCCAGCTCACCACCGACAGCGGGGTCCACTGAAGCTTTCTTT. The encoded protein is CASSPPTAGSTEAFF. The chain recombines TRBV18 with TRBJ1-1; possibly TRBD1 for D (5 bases). The germline CDR1 and CDR2 sequences are KGHSH and LQKENI. Trimming removed 0 bases at V and 4 bases at J, with 12 bases between. The CDR3 runs 15 residues.

This chain joins TRBV7-3 and TRBJ2-6; possible D gene TRBD1, 5 bases. CDR1 is SGHTA, CDR2 FQGTGA, per germline. The V and J ends lost 3 bases and 2 bases respectively, with 8 bases between them. This CDR3 has 15 amino acids. The CDR3 protein is CASSFFRAGANVLTF. CDR3 sequence (DNA): TGTGCCAGCAGCTTCTTCAGGGCTGGGGCCAACGTCCTGACTTTC. The variable domain in full, completed from reference TRBV7-3 and TRBJ2-6, reads GAGVSQTPSNKVTEKGKYVELRCDPISGHTALYWYRQSLGQGPEFLIYFQGTGAADDSGLPNDRFFAVRPEGSVSTLKIQRTERGDSAVYLCASSFFRAGANVLTFGAGSRLTVL.

The chain's CDR3 is CASSPPGLAQYF. The DNA for the CDR3 is TGTGCCAGCAGCCCTCCAGGACTGGCGCAGTACTTC. The gene calls are TRBV7-8 and TRBJ2-5, with a possible D match to TRBD2 (5 bases). V lost 5 bases, J lost 11 bases, and 15 bases lay in between. Germline assignment: CDR1 SGHVS and CDR2 FQNEAQ. The CDR3 covers 12 residues.

CDR3 protein: CASSLSLGGRSSYEQYF. DNA for the CDR3: TGTGCCAGCAGCCTCTCCCTCGGCGGTAGGAGCTCCTACGAGCAGTACTTC. The chain employs TRBV14 and TRBJ2-7; D is unresolved. Germline V CDR1 and CDR2: SGHDN, FVKESK. This CDR3 has 17 amino acids. The V end was cut by 4 bases, the J end by 0 bases, with 19 bases between.

The gene calls are TRBV7-2 and TRBJ2-3; TRBD1 matches at 9 bases. This CDR3 spans 15 amino acids. Unmatched junction bases numbered 13, after V lost 5 bases and J lost 10 bases. Germline CDR1 SGHTA, CDR2 FQGNSA. CDR3 amino acids: CASSTSGQGRAAQYF. The DNA for the CDR3 is TGTGCCAGCAGCACCTCCGGACAGGGGCGGGCGGCGCAGTATTTT.

This clone was recorded only once. Here the CDR3 DNA reads TGTGCCAGCAGCCCCGGGACAGGGATAAACACTGAAGCTTTCTTT. As protein: CASSPGTGINTEAFF. V usage is TRBV7-9 and J usage is TRBJ1-1; TRBD1 agrees at 9 bases. Germline CDR1 SEHNR, CDR2 FQNEAQ (reference sequence). This CDR3 comprises 15 residues. V trimming: 5 bases; J trimming: 2 bases; junction bases outside the gene matches: 6.

The chain joins TRBV28 to TRBJ2-7; 7 bases fit TRBD2. Germline assignment: CDR1 MDHEN and CDR2 SYDVKM. This CDR3 region has 13 residues. V lost 6 bases and J lost 5; bases outside the gene matches: 7. CDR3 coding DNA: TGTGCCAGCAGGCCCGGGGGGTCCCACGAGCAGTACTTC. This codes for CASRPGGSHEQYF.

CDR3 protein: CASSPLGGSTANYGYTF. The CDR3 DNA is TGTGCCAGCAGCCCCCTAGGAGGTTCGACGGCAAACTATGGCTACACCTTC. V is TRBV4-2 and J is TRBJ1-2; no firm D call. Looked up from germline, CDR1 is LGHNA and CDR2 is YNFKEQ. V was trimmed by 4 bases and J by 2 bases, leaving 20 bases between them. The CDR3 is made up of 17 amino acids.

The chain has TRBV7-8 and TRBJ1-6; no firm D call. V lost 5 bases and J 0 bases, leaving 8 bases between the germline ends. Germline V CDR1 and CDR2: SGHVS, FQNEAQ. The CDR3 loop spans 15 amino acids. The CDR3 coding sequence is TGTGCCAGCAGCCGAGCTAGCTCCTATAATTCACCCCTCCACTTT. Translated: CASSRASSYNSPLHF.

This chain uses TRBV5-5 with TRBJ1-1; a weak D match, TRBD1 (5 bases). The CDR3 contains 13 residues. From germline, CDR1 is SGHKS and CDR2 YYEKEE (reference sequence). Deletions cut 5 bases from V and 1 base from J, with 9 bases between. As DNA, the CDR3 is TGTGCCAGCAGAATCAGGGCGAACACTGAAGCTTTCTTT. It yields the protein CASRIRANTEAFF.

The chain joins TRBV7-3 to TRBJ1-2; 8 bases fit TRBD1. The CDR3 runs to 14 residues. Trimming cost V 5 bases and J 3 bases; bases outside gene matches: 5. Germline lookup yields CDR1 SGHTA and CDR2 FQGTGA. The CDR3 DNA follows: TGTGCCAGCAGCCAAGGACAGGGCCACTATGGCTACACCTTC. Translating gives CASSQGQGHYGYTF. The variable domain in full, with the rest retrieved from reference TRBV7-3 and TRBJ1-2, is GAGVSQTPSNKVTEKGKYVELRCDPISGHTALYWYRQSLGQGPEFLIYFQGTGAADDSGLPNDRFFAVRPEGSVSTLKIQRTERGDSAVYLCASSQGQGHYGYTFGSGTRLTVV.

J is TRBJ2-5 and V is TRBV6-5; 10 bases line up with TRBD1. Germline V CDR1 and CDR2: MNHEY, SVGAGI. This CDR3 has 15 amino acids. The trim removed 6 bases at V and 0 bases at J, leaving 4 bases unmatched. CDR3 nucleotide sequence: TGTGCCAGCAGATGGGGACAGGGGTACCAAGAGACCCAGTACTTC. This codes for CASRWGQGYQETQYF.

The J gene is TRBJ2-1, the V gene TRBV19, with D tentatively TRBD1 (5 bases). Trimming shortened V by 3 bases and J by 4 bases, and 19 bases separated the two germline ends. The CDR3 has 17 residues. Germline V lookup: CDR1 LNHDA, CDR2 SQIVND (reference sequence). The CDR3 spells CASSILRGDASYNEQFF. The CDR3, as DNA: TGTGCCAGTAGTATTTTAAGGGGTGACGCTAGTTACAATGAGCAGTTCTTC.

At least ten counts were recorded for this clone. J is TRBJ1-2 and V is TRBV7-2, with 9 bases that match TRBD1. CDR1 is SGHTA and CDR2 is FQGNSA in the germline V gene. The CDR3 is 15 amino acids. The trim removed 4 bases at V and 8 bases at J, leaving 11 bases unmatched. The CDR3 spells CASSSVTGTGYGYTF. Here the CDR3 DNA reads TGTGCCAGCAGCTCCGTAACCGGGACAGGGTACGGCTACACCTTC.

The J gene is TRBJ1-1, the V gene TRBV19; tentative D call: TRBD1 (5 bases). This CDR3 is 15 amino acids long. Deletions cut 4 bases from V and 2 bases from J, with 14 bases between. Looked up from germline, CDR1 is LNHDA and CDR2 is SQIVND (reference sequence). CDR3 nucleotides: TGTGCCAGTAGTAACCCCGGACACTATAACACTGAAGCTTTCTTT. Its protein is CASSNPGHYNTEAFF.

The J gene is TRBJ1-4, the V gene TRBV4-3; TRBD1 is a possible D gene (6 bases). The germline V and J ends were trimmed by 1 base and 2 bases, with 17 bases remaining between them. Germline CDR1 LGHNA, CDR2 YSLEER. The CDR3 length is 18 residues. CDR3 in DNA: TGCGCCAGCAGCCAAGCGACAGGCTCCGGAAGGACTAATGAAAAACTGTTTTTT. Protein: CASSQATGSGRTNEKLFF.

The V and J genes are TRBV7-2 and TRBJ2-7; 11 positions match TRBD1. V lost 5 bases and J lost 0; bases outside the gene matches: 9. CDR3 size: 17 residues. Germline lookup yields CDR1 SGHTA and CDR2 FQGNSA. The CDR3 sequence is CASSPRTGGFPSYEQYF. DNA of the CDR3: TGTGCCAGCAGCCCAAGGACAGGGGGCTTCCCCTCCTACGAGCAGTACTTC.

The chain has TRBV6-2 or TRBV6-3 and TRBJ2-3; 9 nucleotides agree with TRBD1. This CDR3 has 17 residues. After removal of 5 bases from V and 1 base from J, the junction contained 10 bases not matched to a gene. Germline CDR1 reads MNHEY; CDR2 reads SVGEGT. As DNA, the CDR3 is TGTGCCAGCAGTCACGGGACAGGGTGGGGTGGCACAGATACGCAGTATTTT. Its translation is CASSHGTGWGGTDTQYF.

This clone has a handful of counts. V and J are TRBV27 and TRBJ2-7; D might be TRBD1 (6 bases). The V and J ends lost 6 bases and 3 bases respectively, with 12 bases between them. CDR3 size: 13 residues. CDR1 is MNHEY, CDR2 SMNVEV, per germline (reference sequence). CDR3: CASRGADFYEQYF. The CDR3 DNA reads TGTGCCAGCAGGGGGGCAGACTTCTACGAGCAGTACTTC.

The chain is built from TRBV6-5 and TRBJ1-1; D perhaps matches TRBD1 (5 bases). Germline CDR1 MNHEY, CDR2 SVGAGI. V dropped 2 bases and J dropped 10 bases, with 11 bases sitting between them. The CDR3 has 12 amino acids. This CDR3 reads CASSYGGAGAFF. For the CDR3, the DNA is TGTGCCAGCAGTTACGGGGGAGCGGGAGCTTTCTTT.

V usage is TRBV5-6 and J usage is TRBJ1-6; D is ambiguous. The CDR3 totals 12 residues. Looked up from germline, CDR1 is SGHDT and CDR2 is YYEEEE. Trimming pared 0 bases from V and 9 bases from J, leaving 4 bases between. The DNA for the CDR3 is TGTGCCAGCAGCTTGGACGGTTCACCCCTCCACTTT. This encodes CASSLDGSPLHF.

The rearrangement joins TRBV19 to TRBJ1-1; the D gene is possibly TRBD1 (6 bases). The CDR3 loop spans 13 amino acids. V was pared by 5 bases and J by 1 base, with 8 bases between. Germline V lookup: CDR1 LNHDA, CDR2 SQIVND (reference sequence). Here the CDR3 DNA reads TGTGCCAGTAGTGCACAGGGGAACACTGAAGCTTTCTTT. Its protein product is CASSAQGNTEAFF. The complete variable domain, with remaining parts taken from reference TRBV19 and TRBJ1-1, reads DGGITQSPKYLFRKEGQNVTLSCEQNLNHDAMYWYRQDPGQGLRLIYYSQIVNDFQKGDIAEGYSVSREKKESFPLTVTSAQKNPTAFYLCASSAQGNTEAFFGQGTRLTVV.

This clone was observed a handful of times. The chain carries TRBV7-2 and TRBJ2-7; TRBD1 aligns across 8 bases. From germline, CDR1 is SGHTA and CDR2 FQGNSA. The CDR3 has 13 amino acids. J was trimmed by 7 bases and V by 6 bases; bases with no gene match: 8. The CDR3 region has the DNA TGTGCCAGCAGTTTCGACAGGGGAGGTGAGCAGTACTTC. It encodes CASSFDRGGEQYF.

The chain recombines TRBV6-2 or TRBV6-3 with TRBJ2-7; TRBD1 might be the D (5 bases). This CDR3 contains 15 residues. Germline values: CDR1 MNHEY, CDR2 SVGEGT. Deletions cut 5 bases from V and 3 bases from J, with 17 bases between. The CDR3 spells CASSRSTGAFYEQYF. CDR3 nucleotide sequence: TGTGCCAGCAGTCGATCCACAGGAGCCTTCTACGAGCAGTACTTC.